Below, one T cell receptor beta chain is given with its context. The sample originates from a study of blood T cell repertoires in COVID-19. For the study at large: COVID-19 samples from acute and convalescent phases originated in the United States, Italy and Spain. Nucleic acid was either cDNA or gDNA, and it came from T cells, B-cell-depleted T cells, or PBMCs.

As handled by the study authors: Nucleated cell counts were estimated from reference gene primer amplification. The method was immunoSEQ multiplex PCR; TCRdb's version includes in-frame clones alone and lacks a portion of them. The V and J calls and the clone size are those of that table, but D and trimming were determined from the DNA. Seen here are about 240,000 clones, about four fifths observed once, and the top ten hold roughly 2%. V was clipped by 0 bases and J by 8 bases, with 10 bases between them. The CDR3 contains 13 residues. CDR1 SGHVS and CDR2 FQNEAQ come from the germline V gene. The sample consisted of peripheral blood. The gene calls are TRBV7-8 and TRBJ1-2, with D unclear. The clonotype comes from a man aged 25-45 years who had recovered from COVID-19. DNA of the CDR3: TGTGCCAGCAGCTTAGCGCCGGGAGGGGGCTACACCTTC. It is translated as CASSLAPGGGYTF. The whole variable domain, filled in from reference TRBV7-8 and TRBJ1-2, reads GAGVSQSPRYKVAKRGQDVALRCDPISGHVSLFWYQQALGQGPEFLTYFQNEAQLDKSGLPSDRFFAERPEGSVSTLKIQRTQQEDSAVYLCASSLAPGGGYTFGSGTRLTVV.